This T cell receptor beta chain was observed in a study of cytomegalovirus exposure and HLA in healthy donors. Regarding the study as a whole: V- and J-gene trimming of TCR beta was linked (in a later analysis) to a missense DCLRE1C variant.

About this clone itself: No antigen is known for it.

V lost 7 bases and J 7 bases, leaving 17 bases between the germline ends. From germline, CDR1 is MDHEN and CDR2 SYDVKM. The CDR3 has 15 amino acids. PCR used 60 Vbeta primers and 13 Jbeta primers. As handled by the study authors: There were around 80 million unique TCR beta chains by a later count, and around 10 million of them were shared. Clones were sequenced by immunoSEQ multiplex PCR, and TCRdb holds only the in-frame ones, with some missing. V and J calls and clone size are copied from that table; D and trimming were computed from the DNA. This sample carries 150,000 to 200,000 clones, 70% to 80% of them seen once, and the ten largest clones take under 2%.

The sample was PBMCs. This chain connects TRBV28 to TRBJ1-6; tentative D call: TRBD1 (5 bases). The sequence came from a man between 18 and 29 years old in good health and CMV-seronegative. The CDR3 region is CASTRGDFKNSPLHF. The DNA of the CDR3 is TGTGCCAGCACCCGGGGGGATTTCAAGAATTCACCCCTCCACTTT.